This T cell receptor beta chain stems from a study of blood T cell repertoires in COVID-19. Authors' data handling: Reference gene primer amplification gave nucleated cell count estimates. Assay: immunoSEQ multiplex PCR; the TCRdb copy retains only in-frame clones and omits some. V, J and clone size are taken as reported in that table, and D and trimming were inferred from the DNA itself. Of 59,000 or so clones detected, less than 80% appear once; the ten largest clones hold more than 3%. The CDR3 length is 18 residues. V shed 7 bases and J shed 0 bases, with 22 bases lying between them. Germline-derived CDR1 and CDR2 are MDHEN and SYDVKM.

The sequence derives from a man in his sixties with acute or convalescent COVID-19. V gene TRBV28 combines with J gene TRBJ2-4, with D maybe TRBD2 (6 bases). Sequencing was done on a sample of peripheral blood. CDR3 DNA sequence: TGTGCCAGCAATAGCCCCGGGACTGAAATACTAGCCAAAAACATTCAGTACTTC. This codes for CASNSPGTEILAKNIQYF.